This T cell receptor beta chain stems from a study of blood T cell repertoires in COVID-19. About the research overall: In each case, the material was cDNA or gDNA derived from T cells, B-cell-depleted T cells, or PBMCs.

Libraries were prepared by immunoSEQ multiplex PCR; TCRdb keeps only in-frame clonotypes and omits some of them. The profile shows 150,000 to 200,000 clones, more than 85% of them singletons. The CDR3 loop spans 12 amino acids. Per the germline V gene, CDR1 is LNHDA and CDR2 is SQIVND (reference sequence). Trimming removed 8 bases at V and 2 bases at J, with 7 bases between. The chain recombines TRBV19 with TRBJ2-1; tentatively, D is TRBD2 (5 bases). Material: peripheral blood. The receptor comes from a man aged 65 to 79 with active or convalescent COVID-19. CDR3 loop: CASGSPYNEQFF. As DNA, the CDR3 is TGTGCCAGTGGGAGTCCCTACAATGAGCAGTTCTTC.